This T cell receptor beta chain stems from a study of cytomegalovirus exposure and HLA in healthy donors. About this clone itself: Antigen: not known.

The CDR3 sequence is 16 residues long. CDR1 is SGHTA and CDR2 is FQGNSA in the germline V gene. V lost 10 bases and J 5 bases, leaving 21 bases between the germline ends. Findings of the study overall: Researchers counted around 150 TCR beta chains as cytomegalovirus-associated.

Libraries were prepared by immunoSEQ multiplex PCR; TCRdb keeps only in-frame clonotypes and omits some of them. The sample contains fewer than 400,000 clones, nearly 90% of which appear only once. The TCR originated in a young man in good health and CMV-seronegative. Material for sequencing was PBMCs. J is TRBJ1-6 and V is TRBV7-2; TRBD1 is a possible D gene (6 bases). CDR3 nucleotides: TGTGCCACCCAGACCGACAGGAAGCAAAATAATTCACCCCTCCACTTT. It yields the protein CATQTDRKQNNSPLHF.